Shown below are 27 T cell receptor beta chains from a single sample sequenced in a study of blood T cells in healthy people across ages. Primers used in a second PCR of about 7 to 12 cycles were a sample-barcoded 5' primer and a J-beta primer mix. TCRdb called the 5' RACE reads again in MiXCR, with one record for every CDR3 protein. The data show a few hundred thousand distinct CDR3 sequences, roughly 28% seen once. Source material: blood. These receptors all come from a woman in her 70s in good health.

Only a few counts were recorded for this clonotype. The V gene is TRBV9, the J gene TRBJ2-3; D gene ambiguous. This CDR3 contains 14 residues. Germline V CDR1 and CDR2: SGDLS, YYNGEE. V was trimmed by 3 bases and J by 3 bases, leaving 11 bases between them. The chain's CDR3 is CASSAGQWTDTQYF. In nucleotides, the CDR3 is TGTGCCAGCAGCGCCGGGCAGTGGACAGATACGCAGTATTTT.

This clonotype was observed at least ten times. The chain carries TRBV18 and TRBJ2-1; tentative D call: TRBD2 (6 bases). Trimming shortened V by 4 bases and J by 8 bases, and 21 bases separated the two germline ends. This CDR3 has 16 amino acids. The germline gives CDR1 KGHSH, CDR2 LQKENI. The CDR3 nucleotides are TGTGCCAGCTCACTCTCGGGACTCGGCGGCGGGTATGAGCAGTTCTTC. It codes for CASSLSGLGGGYEQFF.

V gene TRBV7-9 combines with J gene TRBJ1-1; 8 nucleotides agree with TRBD1. The J segment lost 4 bases and the V segment lost 2 bases, leaving 3 bases of the junction unmatched. Germline-derived CDR1 and CDR2 are SEHNR and FQNEAQ (reference sequence). The CDR3 has 14 residues. The CDR3 loop reads CASSLQGALTEAFF. The CDR3, as DNA: TGTGCCAGCAGCTTACAGGGGGCTCTCACTGAAGCTTTCTTT.

This chain links TRBV4-3 with TRBJ1-4, with D hard to call. Germline CDR1 reads LGHNA; CDR2 reads YSLEER. CDR3 length: 15 residues. V dropped 0 bases and J dropped 8 bases, with 13 bases sitting between them. The CDR3 nucleotides read TGCGCCAGCAGCCAAGATCGGGTAGCGAAGGAAAAACTGTTTTTT. The encoded protein is CASSQDRVAKEKLFF.

This clonotype was observed many times. The chain is built from TRBV5-5 and TRBJ2-5; 8 bases align to TRBD1. From germline, CDR1 is SGHKS and CDR2 YYEKEE (reference sequence). This CDR3 has 16 amino acids. The V gene end was trimmed by 1 base and the J gene end by 3 bases; junction bases not matched to a gene: 8. Here the CDR3 reads CASSLWPAQGEETQYF. The CDR3 coding sequence is TGTGCCAGCAGCTTGTGGCCGGCACAGGGGGAAGAGACCCAGTACTTC.

This clonotype has just a few counts. This sequence joins TRBV12-5 and TRBJ2-5, with D perhaps matching TRBD1 or TRBD2 (7 bases each). This CDR3 contains 17 residues. The ends were cut back, 1 base at V and 4 bases at J, with 19 bases in the middle. The germline gives CDR1 LGHNT, CDR2 FRNRAP. CDR3 protein: CASGLDRQGGGSETQYF. CDR3 sequence (DNA): TGTGCTAGTGGTTTGGACAGACAGGGAGGGGGATCAGAGACCCAGTACTTC. The full variable domain, its missing parts supplied by reference TRBV12-5 and TRBJ2-5, is DARVTQTPRHKVTEMGQEVTMRCQPILGHNTVFWYRQTMMQGLELLAYFRNRAPLDDSGMPKDRFSAEMPDATLATLKIQPSEPRDSAVYFCASGLDRQGGGSETQYFGPGTRLLVL.

This clonotype was counted a few times. V and J are TRBV7-2 and TRBJ2-5; possibly TRBD1 for D (5 bases). Per germline, CDR1 SGHTA and CDR2 FQGNSA. CDR3 length: 15 amino acids. Deletions cut 5 bases from V and 7 bases from J, with 20 bases between. CDR3 in DNA: TGTGCCAGCAGCCCAGGGTTTAGAGGAAGGGCGACCCAGTACTTC. It yields the protein CASSPGFRGRATQYF.

Only a few counts were recorded for this clonotype. This rearrangement joins TRBV9 to TRBJ2-4; D is possibly TRBD2 (5 bases). CDR3 length equals 14 residues. Trimming cost V 5 bases and J 2 bases, with 11 bases left between them. Per the germline V gene, CDR1 is SGDLS and CDR2 is YYNGEE. The DNA of the CDR3 is TGTGCCAGCAGTACCGGGGTTTCCAAAAACATTCAGTACTTC. It specifies CASSTGVSKNIQYF.

The sample holds a few counts of this clonotype. The chain uses TRBV9 and TRBJ2-1; 7 bases line up with TRBD2. Per the germline V gene, CDR1 is SGDLS and CDR2 is YYNGEE. V was pared by 0 bases and J by 6 bases, with 6 bases of the junction left unmatched. CDR3 length: 15 residues. The CDR3 loop is CASSVGGGEANEQFF. CDR3 DNA: TGTGCCAGCAGCGTAGGCGGGGGTGAGGCCAATGAGCAGTTCTTC.

The chain has TRBV6-5 and TRBJ1-3; D uncertain. The germline V gene has CDR1 MNHEY and CDR2 SVGAGI. CDR3 length equals 16 residues. V gave up 0 bases and J gave up 8 bases, with 17 bases separating them. The CDR3 sequence: CASSYSRPGLGDTIYF. CDR3 DNA sequence: TGTGCCAGCAGTTACTCCCGCCCGGGCCTGGGCGACACCATATATTTT.

This sequence joins TRBV7-9 and TRBJ2-3; 7 bases align to TRBD1. CDR3 length equals 15 residues. Trimming at V came to 3 bases and at J to 4 bases, leaving 7 bases not matched to a gene. The germline V gene encodes CDR1 SEHNR and CDR2 FQNEAQ (reference sequence). The CDR3 DNA is TGTGCCAGCAGCTTCGTACAGGGGCTGGCAGATACGCAGTATTTT. This translates into CASSFVQGLADTQYF.

The sample holds a few counts of this clonotype. The rearrangement links TRBV20-1 to TRBJ1-4; no clear D gene. The CDR3 has 14 residues. V was cut by 0 bases and J by 5 bases, with 10 bases left in between. Germline V gene data show CDR1 as DFQATT and CDR2 as SNEGSKA (reference sequence). CDR3 sequence reads: CSARDRVENEKLFF. The DNA of the CDR3 is TGCAGTGCTAGAGATAGGGTAGAGAATGAAAAACTGTTTTTT.

This sequence joins TRBV7-2 and TRBJ2-5, with 10 bases that match TRBD1. The J call may be wrong; the DNA end is better matched by TRBJ2-7. In germline, CDR1 is SGHTA, CDR2 FQGNSA. This CDR3 is built from 14 residues. The CDR3 protein is CASSVGQGLYEQYF. As DNA, the CDR3 is TGTGCCAGCAGCGTGGGACAGGGGTTGTACGAGCAGTACTTC.

The V and J genes are TRBV7-3 and TRBJ2-5, with TRBD2 identical over 8 bases. The junction had 10 bases not matched to a gene; V was cut back by 5 bases and J by 2 bases. The CDR3 covers 16 residues. Germline CDR1 reads SGHTA; CDR2 reads FQGTGA. CDR3 region: CASSLARASGQETQYF. The CDR3 coding sequence is TGTGCCAGCAGCCTTGCAAGGGCTAGCGGGCAAGAGACCCAGTACTTC.

This clonotype has more than one count but fewer than ten. This chain links TRBV9 with TRBJ2-1; perhaps TRBD1 as D (5 bases). Trimming cost V 0 bases and J 0 bases, with 7 bases left between them. Per the germline V gene, CDR1 is SGDLS and CDR2 is YYNGEE. The CDR3 is made up of 15 amino acids. The CDR3 DNA sequence: TGTGCCAGCAGCGTAGAGGGGCACTCCTACAATGAGCAGTTCTTC. It specifies CASSVEGHSYNEQFF.

The V call is TRBV6-6, the J call TRBJ1-1; D not certain. In germline, CDR1 is MNHNY, CDR2 SVGAGI (reference sequence). This CDR3 comprises 13 residues. V shed 2 bases and J shed 8 bases, with 12 bases lying between them. The CDR3 region has the DNA TGTGCCAGCAGTTACGTCCGATTGGGGGAAGCTTTCTTT. It encodes CASSYVRLGEAFF.

This clonotype was detected many times. The J gene is TRBJ2-5, the V gene TRBV29-1; 7 positions agree with TRBD1. Looked up from germline, CDR1 is SQVTM and CDR2 is ANQGSEA. The J segment lost 6 bases and the V segment lost 3 bases, leaving 7 bases of the junction unmatched. The CDR3 contains 13 residues. CDR3 bases: TGCAGCGTTGACCCGGCAGGGGGACAGACCCAGTACTTC. The encoded protein is CSVDPAGGQTQYF. Full variable domain (outside the CDR3, taken from reference TRBV29-1 and TRBJ2-5): SAVISQKPSRDICQRGTSLTIQCQVDSQVTMMFWYRQQPGQSLTLIATANQGSEATYESGFVIDKFPISRPNLTFSTLTVSNMSPEDSSIYLCSVDPAGGQTQYFGPGTRLLVL.

This clonotype was counted a few times. This chain links TRBV20-1 with TRBJ2-7; possibly TRBD1 for D (5 bases). With the DNA end fitting TRBJ2-5 better, the J assignment may be wrong. The CDR3 sequence is 13 residues long. Germline CDR1 and CDR2: DFQATT and SNEGSKA (reference sequence). Here the CDR3 reads CSANLGPQETQYF. DNA for the CDR3: TGCAGTGCTAACCTGGGGCCCCAAGAGACCCAGTACTTC.

The rearrangement joins TRBV25-1 to TRBJ2-5; D may be TRBD1 or TRBD2 (5 bases each). The CDR3 totals 13 residues. The V and J ends lost 6 bases and 5 bases respectively, with 13 bases between them. Looked up from germline, CDR1 is MGHDK and CDR2 is SYGVNS. CDR3 sequence (DNA): TGTGCCAGCAGATTAACGGGGCGGGAGACCCAGTACTTC. It specifies CASRLTGRETQYF.

This clonotype was detected a few times. This sequence joins TRBV10-3 and TRBJ2-2; 7 nucleotides match TRBD1. The junction had 7 bases not matched to a gene; V was cut back by 6 bases and J by 3 bases. The germline gives CDR1 ENHRY, CDR2 SYGVKD. This CDR3 region has 15 residues. CDR3 DNA sequence: TGTGCCATCAGCACCGGGACAGAGTACACCGGGGAGCTGTTTTTT. Residues: CAISTGTEYTGELFF.

This clonotype has more than one count but fewer than ten. The J gene is TRBJ2-7, the V gene TRBV7-9; 7 bases are shared with TRBD1. V lost 3 bases, J lost 6 bases, and 8 bases stayed unmatched. CDR3 length: 14 residues. Germline lookup yields CDR1 SEHNR and CDR2 FQNEAQ (reference sequence). The CDR3 sequence is CASSLTGFSGEQYF. The CDR3 DNA reads as TGTGCCAGCAGCTTGACAGGGTTTTCAGGCGAGCAGTACTTC.

This clonotype was counted between two and nine times. This rearrangement joins TRBV10-3 to TRBJ2-5, with TRBD2 as a possible D gene (5 bases). V shed 0 bases and J shed 1 base, with 9 bases lying between them. The length of the CDR3 is 15 residues. From germline, CDR1 is ENHRY and CDR2 SYGVKD. The CDR3 DNA reads TGTGCCATCAGTGAGTCACGGGGTTCCCAAGAGACCCAGTACTTC. This codes for CAISESRGSQETQYF.

This clonotype appeared a few times. The chain couples TRBV11-1 to TRBJ2-5; 7 nucleotides agree with TRBD2. The J call may be mistaken, given a closer DNA end match to TRBJ2-1. Germline values: CDR1 SGHAT, CDR2 FQDESV (reference sequence). This CDR3 spans 15 amino acids. The chain's CDR3 is CASSLGRGGPNEQFF. The CDR3 DNA reads TGTGCCAGCAGCTTAGGACGCGGGGGACCCAATGAGCAGTTCTTC.

The genes are TRBV6-1 and TRBJ2-4, with TRBD1 matching over 10 bases. The CDR3 extends over 15 amino acids. Germline V gene data show CDR1 as MNHNS and CDR2 as SASEGT. Trimming cost V 8 bases and J 5 bases; bases outside gene matches: 9. CDR3 in DNA: TGTGCCAGCCGAATTACAGGGACAGGGGAAAACATTCAGTACTTC. It encodes CASRITGTGENIQYF.

The chain carries TRBV7-6 and TRBJ2-6; no clear D. The germline V gene has CDR1 SGHVS and CDR2 FNYEAQ. The V end was cut by 1 base, the J end by 0 bases, with 7 bases between. This CDR3 comprises 16 residues. This CDR3 is CASSLGRISGANVLTF. The CDR3 coding sequence is TGTGCCAGCAGCTTAGGACGCATCTCTGGGGCCAACGTCCTGACTTTC.

This clonotype appeared a few times. The chain has TRBV5-1 and TRBJ1-5, with D tentatively TRBD1 (5 bases). In germline, CDR1 is SGHRS, CDR2 YFSETQ. There are 14 residues in the CDR3. Trimming left V 4 bases short and J 5 bases short, with 13 bases between. CDR3 coding DNA: TGCGCCAGCAGCCCGGGGGGTCTCGATCAGCCCCAGCATTTT. Amino acids: CASSPGGLDQPQHF.

The J gene is TRBJ2-1, the V gene TRBV7-8, with 8 bases identical to TRBD2. V lost 2 bases and J lost 7; bases outside the gene matches: 7. Looked up from germline, CDR1 is SGHVS and CDR2 is FQNEAQ. This CDR3 has 15 amino acids. The CDR3 DNA reads as TGTGCCAGCAGCTTACTTATTGGGACTAGAAATGAGCAGTTCTTC. Protein sequence: CASSLLIGTRNEQFF.